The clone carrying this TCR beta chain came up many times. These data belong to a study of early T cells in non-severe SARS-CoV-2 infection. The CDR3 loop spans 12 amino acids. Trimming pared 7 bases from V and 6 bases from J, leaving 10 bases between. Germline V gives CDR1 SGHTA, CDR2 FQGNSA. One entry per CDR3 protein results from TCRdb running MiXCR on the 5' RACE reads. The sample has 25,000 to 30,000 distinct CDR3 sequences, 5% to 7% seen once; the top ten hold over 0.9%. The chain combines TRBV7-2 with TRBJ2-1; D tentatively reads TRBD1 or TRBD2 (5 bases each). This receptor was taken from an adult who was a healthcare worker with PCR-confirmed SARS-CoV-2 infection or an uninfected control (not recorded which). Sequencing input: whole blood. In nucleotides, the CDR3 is TGTGCCAGCACAACCGGGGCCAATGAGCAGTTCTTC. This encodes CASTTGANEQFF.